The subject of this entry is one T cell receptor (beta chain). These data are taken from a study of blood T cell repertoires in COVID-19. The germline CDR1 and CDR2 sequences are MDHEN and SYDVKM. The V segment lost 4 bases and the J segment 2 bases; nucleotides outside the gene matches: 4. This CDR3 is built from 14 residues. Residents of about 25 US areas, aged roughly 18 to 89 years, made up the participants. A COVID-19 case was met by exposed participants within 2 weeks before study entry. The repertoire was sequenced with immunoSEQ multiplex PCR; TCRdb's copy has only in-frame clones and lacks some. The sample consists of 250,000 or so clones, 75% to 95% of them appearing once.

Material for sequencing was PBMCs or T cells enriched from blood (not recorded which). The chain is built from TRBV28 and TRBJ2-5, with 7 bases aligning to TRBD1. The TCR sequence derives from a man aged 35-49 years who had been exposed to COVID-19. CDR3 nucleotide sequence: TGTGCCAGCAGTTCGGGGACAGCACAAGAGACCCAGTACTTC. It yields the protein CASSSGTAQETQYF.